This is a list of T cell receptor beta chains from one sample in a study of blood T cells in healthy people across ages. TCRdb used MiXCR to reprocess the 5' RACE reads, holding one entry per CDR3 protein. The sample holds under 2,000,000 distinct CDR3 sequences; about 50% are singletons and the top ten take less than 2.5%. Sample: blood. The source of these receptors is a woman in her thirties or forties in good health. The CDR3 runs from the conserved cysteine through the conserved F or W. A D gene is named only where the DNA matches it firmly. Expanded clones are given a class, and other clones once, few, many or no size at all.

>TRBJ1-1|TRBV20-1|TRBD1|once
TGCAGTGCTAGAGAGTACCAGGGGGCTCGGACTGAAGCTTTCTTT
CSAREYQGARTEAFF
>TRBJ2-1|TRBV15|NA|NA
TGTGCCACCAGCAGAGGAGGCCCCGGGTTGGAGACCCAGTTCTTC
CATSRGGPGLETQFF
>TRBJ2-1|TRBV5-1|NA|NA
TGCGCCAGCAGTTCGGGGATTCTCAATGAGCAGTTCTTC
CASSSGILNEQFF
>TRBJ2-7|TRBV5-1|NA|NA
TGCGCCAGCAGCTTGACCCAGGGTCACGGGTACGAGCAGTACTTC
CASSLTQGHGYEQYF
>TRBJ1-6|TRBV3-1|NA|few
TGTGCCGTTAGGGGTTATAATTCACCCCTCCACTTT
CAVRGYNSPLHF
>TRBJ2-7|TRBV6-2/TRBV6-3|NA|NA
TGTGCCACGGTCGAAGCCTACGAGCAGTACTTC
CATVEAYEQYF
>TRBJ2-4|TRBV28|NA|few
TGTGCCAGCAGTCTGGGAGAATTTCAGGACATTCAGTACTTC
CASSLGEFQDIQYF
>TRBJ2-1|TRBV4-3|TRBD2|NA
TGCGCCAGCAGCCGAGCTAGCGGGGGGGCTTACAATGAGCAGTTCTTC
CASSRASGGAYNEQFF
>TRBJ2-3|TRBV20-1|NA|NA
TGCAGTGCTATGGGTCGAGGGTTCGGTCGCACAGATACGCAGTATTTT
CSAMGRGFGRTDTQYF
>TRBJ1-6|TRBV10-3|NA|NA
TGTGCCAGCGCCCCGGAGAGCTCCTATAATTCACCCCTCCACTTT
CASAPESSYNSPLHF
>TRBJ2-7|TRBV11-1|TRBD2|NA
TGTGCCAGCAGCTCCCTAGCCACCCTACCCGTTAGCGGGGGGTCCTACAATGAGCAGTACTTC
CASSSLATLPVSGGSYNEQYF
>TRBJ1-2|TRBV10-3|TRBD1|few
TGTGCCATCTGGGCAGGGGGCTCCTATGGCTACACCTTC
CAIWAGGSYGYTF
>TRBJ2-1|TRBV5-8|TRBD2|once
TGTGCCAGCAGCCATCCTTGGGGGACTAGCGGGGGTGGTGAGCAGTTCTTC
CASSHPWGTSGGGEQFF
>TRBJ2-3|TRBV7-9|TRBD1|NA
TGTGCCAGCACGGAACAGGGGCCAAGCACAGATACGCAGTATTTT
CASTEQGPSTDTQYF
>TRBJ2-6|TRBV19|NA|once
TGTGCCAGTAGCTTTACGACGGGGGGGGCCAACGTCCTGACTTTC
CASSFTTGGANVLTF
>TRBJ2-3|TRBV13|NA|NA
TGTGCCAGCAGCACCCCTCCAGATACGCAGTATTTT
CASSTPPDTQYF
>TRBJ2-1|TRBV4-3|NA|NA
TGCGCCAGCAACCAAGATCTGAGAGACTATGAGCAGTTCTTC
CASNQDLRDYEQFF
>TRBJ2-5|TRBV20-1|NA|few
TGCAGTGCTAGTAATCAGAAGACCCAGTACTTC
CSASNQKTQYF
>TRBJ2-5|TRBV12-3/TRBV12-4|TRBD2|once
TGTGCCAGCAGTTTGGGGCTAGCGGGACTGATCCAAGAGACCCAGTACTTC
CASSLGLAGLIQETQYF
>TRBJ2-7|TRBV2|NA|NA
TGTGCCAGCAGGAACCGGGTGGCCCCAACCTCTCGAGAGCAGTACTTC
CASRNRVAPTSREQYF
>TRBJ2-3|TRBV4-3|NA|few
TGCGCCAGCAGCCAAGACCCCGGACCCAGCACAGATACGCAGTATTTT
CASSQDPGPSTDTQYF
>TRBJ2-1|TRBV4-2|TRBD2|NA
TGTGCCAGCAGCCAGCTCCCGGGACTAGCGGGGGGTCTCAATGAGCAGTTCTTC
CASSQLPGLAGGLNEQFF
>TRBJ1-1|TRBV4-3|NA|few
TGTGCCAGCAGTCAGGGATCTGAAGCTTTCTTT
CASSQGSEAFF
>TRBJ2-1|TRBV12-3/TRBV12-4|NA|NA
TGTGCCAGCAGTCCCCCGGTCAACTCCTACAATGAGCAGTTCTTC
CASSPPVNSYNEQFF